These 29 T cell receptor beta chains came from one sample sequenced in a study of T-cell reconstitution after alpha-beta-depleted transplantation in children. Unique molecular identifiers were incorporated into the prepared TCRbeta library. Each CDR3 protein gets one entry after TCRdb re-called the PCR reads with MiXCR. This table has roughly 500,000 distinct CDR3 sequences, 32% appearing once. The material was PBMCs from the stem cell graft donor, obtained from the stem cell graft. These receptor sequences come from a human donor who donated a stem cell graft to a child with aplastic anemia.

The rearrangement links TRBV12-3 or TRBV12-4 to TRBJ2-3; 11 bases are shared with TRBD2. The J segment lost 0 bases and the V segment lost 5 bases, leaving 7 bases of the junction unmatched. The length of the CDR3 is 17 residues. The CDR3 bases are TGTGCCAGCAGTGGGACTAGCGGAGATCCTAGCACAGATACGCAGTATTTT. Its protein product is CASSGTSGDPSTDTQYF.

V is TRBV4-3 and J is TRBJ2-3; TRBD2 agrees at 10 bases. This CDR3 contains 17 residues. Germline CDR1 reads LGHNA; CDR2 reads YSLEER. V lost 0 bases to trimming and J lost 4 bases; unmatched junction nucleotides: 7. The CDR3 nucleotides are TGCGCCAGCAGCCAAGATACGGCTAGCGGGAGCGCAGATACGCAGTATTTT. It specifies CASSQDTASGSADTQYF.

The chain joins TRBV2 to TRBJ2-5, with TRBD2 matching over 12 bases. CDR1 is SNHLY, CDR2 FYNNEI, per germline. CDR3 size: 15 residues. V dropped 6 bases and J dropped 1; count of bases not matched to a gene: 3. The CDR3 bases are TGTGCCAGCAGGACTAGCGGGAGAGCCCAAGAGACCCAGTACTTC. It translates to CASRTSGRAQETQYF.

This clonotype was seen a few times. This chain connects TRBV12-3 or TRBV12-4 to TRBJ1-1; D call uncertain. The CDR3 contains 16 residues. Trimming removed 7 bases at V and 0 bases at J, with 18 bases between. For the CDR3, the DNA is TGTGCCAGCATTTATCTTAGGACCGACTTGAACACTGAAGCTTTCTTT. It translates to CASIYLRTDLNTEAFF.

The chain combines TRBV7-9 with TRBJ2-1; D is unresolved. The CDR3 is made up of 13 amino acids. Trimming stripped 8 bases from V and 4 bases from J, with 12 bases between. Germline V lookup: CDR1 SEHNR, CDR2 FQNEAQ (reference sequence). CDR3 bases: TGTGCCAGCCGGCGTGCTGGATACAATGAGCAGTTCTTC. Translated, it gives CASRRAGYNEQFF.

The chain joins TRBV7-8 to TRBJ2-7; TRBD1 is a possible D gene (6 bases). The length of the CDR3 is 15 residues. CDR1 is SGHVS and CDR2 is FQNEAQ in the germline V gene. Trimming removed 2 bases at V and 3 bases at J, with 14 bases between. DNA for the CDR3: TGTGCCAGCAGCTTATTACAGGGTGATGACTACGAGCAGTACTTC. Amino acid sequence: CASSLLQGDDYEQYF.

This clonotype showed up just a few times. The rearrangement joins TRBV5-1 to TRBJ2-7; TRBD1 matches at 9 bases. In germline, CDR1 is SGHRS, CDR2 YFSETQ. The CDR3 covers 13 residues. V dropped 6 bases and J dropped 7; count of bases not matched to a gene: 8. This chain's CDR3 is CASTTGTGWEQYF. In DNA, the CDR3 is TGCGCCAGCACAACCGGGACAGGGTGGGAGCAGTACTTC.

This chain uses TRBV7-9 with TRBJ2-7; D gene unclear. The CDR3 totals 13 residues. Germline CDR1 reads SEHNR; CDR2 reads FQNEAQ (reference sequence). With 5 bases removed from V and 7 bases from J, the gap between germline ends came to 15 bases. The CDR3 DNA reads TGTGCCAGCAGCCGACCCAATCTAGAAGAGCAGTACTTC. Amino acids: CASSRPNLEEQYF.

The chain couples TRBV7-9 to TRBJ1-4; D remains ambiguous. Looked up from germline, CDR1 is SEHNR and CDR2 is FQNEAQ (reference sequence). Trimming took 5 bases from V and 0 from J, leaving 7 bases between them. The CDR3 contains 14 residues. The CDR3 nucleotides are TGTGCCAGCAGCCCCCCCGCAACTAATGAAAAACTGTTTTTT. Protein sequence: CASSPPATNEKLFF.

Concerning this clonotype itself: No conserved phenylalanine or tryptophan ends this CDR3, so it is likely a read error. The DNA is omitted, as the CDR3 cannot be located on it reliably, and the CDR3 follows TCRdb's listing. J is TRBJ1-5 and V is TRBV12-3 or TRBV12-4. The CDR3 is 11 amino acids in total, end residues counted. This CDR3 is CASSLEGRIRV.

This clonotype has more than one count but fewer than ten. This rearrangement joins TRBV7-2 to TRBJ2-2; 10 nucleotides align to TRBD2. Germline V gene lookup returns CDR1 SGHTA and CDR2 FQGNSA. This CDR3 is built from 17 residues. V lost 4 bases and J lost 7; bases outside the gene matches: 12. The CDR3 coding sequence is TGTGCCAGCAGCTCAGTGGGACTAGCGCTTGGGGGCGGGGAGCTGTTTTTT. It codes for CASSSVGLALGGGELFF.

This clonotype showed up just a few times. The chain links TRBV20-1 to TRBJ1-5; 9 bases are shared with TRBD1. CDR1 DFQATT and CDR2 SNEGSKA come from the germline V gene (reference sequence). J gave up 4 bases and V 4 bases, and 5 bases lay outside the gene matches. The CDR3 loop spans 14 amino acids. The CDR3 reads CSAKEQGANQPQHF. CDR3 coding DNA: TGCAGTGCTAAAGAACAGGGGGCTAATCAGCCCCAGCATTTT.

The chain has TRBV9 and TRBJ2-3; TRBD1 aligns across 7 bases. The CDR3 extends over 14 amino acids. Germline V gene lookup returns CDR1 SGDLS and CDR2 YYNGEE. The trim removed 3 bases at V and 3 bases at J, leaving 4 bases unmatched. The DNA for the CDR3 is TGTGCCAGCAGCGCCGACAGGGTTACAGATACGCAGTATTTT. This encodes CASSADRVTDTQYF.

This clonotype was counted only a few times. The genes are TRBV6-6 and TRBJ1-1; D remains ambiguous. Between the trimmed V and J ends, which lost 7 bases and 1 base, there was a span of 7 bases. CDR3 length equals 12 residues. The germline V gene encodes CDR1 MNHNY and CDR2 SVGAGI (reference sequence). The CDR3 DNA is TGTGCCAGCACTTCCCGGAACACTGAAGCTTTCTTT. This codes for CASTSRNTEAFF.

This chain connects TRBV28 to TRBJ2-3; 10 nucleotides line up with TRBD2. The CDR3 has 16 amino acids. CDR1 and CDR2 from the germline V gene are MDHEN and SYDVKM. The V and J ends lost 7 bases and 6 bases, in that order; junction bases with no gene match: 13. The CDR3 loop reads CASNPRVAGGRDTQYF. CDR3 nucleotide sequence: TGTGCCAGCAATCCACGGGTAGCGGGAGGTCGCGATACGCAGTATTTT.

This chain joins TRBV5-1 and TRBJ1-1; 7 bases fit TRBD1. This CDR3 is 15 amino acids long. Germline CDR1 and CDR2: SGHRS and YFSETQ. V trimming: 5 bases; J trimming: 1 base; junction bases outside the gene matches: 8. The CDR3 coding sequence is TGCGCCAGCAGTTCTGGGACAGTGAAGAACACTGAAGCTTTCTTT. Amino acids: CASSSGTVKNTEAFF.

The count of this clonotype is one. This sequence joins TRBV9 and TRBJ2-5, with 10 bases fitting TRBD2. Looked up from germline, CDR1 is SGDLS and CDR2 is YYNGEE. Trimming cost V 4 bases and J 2 bases; bases outside gene matches: 8. The CDR3 is 16 amino acids. CDR3 region: CASSPRLAGVQETQYF. CDR3 DNA: TGTGCCAGCAGCCCCAGACTAGCGGGTGTACAAGAGACCCAGTACTTC.

CDR3 loop: CASGLQASDPGANVLTF. The DNA for the CDR3 is TGCGCCAGCGGCTTACAGGCGTCTGACCCTGGGGCCAACGTCCTGACTTTC. The V gene is TRBV10-1, the J gene TRBJ2-6; perhaps TRBD1 as D (5 bases). Trimming stripped 8 bases from V and 2 bases from J, with 19 bases between. This CDR3 contains 17 residues. CDR1 and CDR2 (germline): WNHNN, SYGVQD (reference sequence).

A few counts support this clonotype. The chain carries TRBV7-6 and TRBJ2-3; D remains unclear. Trimming removed 1 base from V and 2 bases from J, with 10 bases in between. This CDR3 contains 15 residues. Germline values: CDR1 SGHVS, CDR2 FNYEAQ. DNA for the CDR3: TGTGCCAGCAGCTTAGTCACGGGCTTCACAGATACGCAGTATTTT. It codes for CASSLVTGFTDTQYF.

The sample holds one count of this clonotype. The chain combines TRBV7-2 with TRBJ1-2; D possibly corresponds to TRBD1 (5 bases). Germline CDR1 is SGHTA and CDR2 is FQGNSA. The germline V and J ends were trimmed by 7 bases and 2 bases, with 14 bases remaining between them. The CDR3 has 14 residues. The CDR3 loop reads CASTLPTENYGYTF. CDR3 bases: TGTGCCAGCACTCTTCCGACAGAGAACTATGGCTACACCTTC.

The V call is TRBV5-1, the J call TRBJ2-3; D is ambiguous. Trimming cost V 4 bases and J 5 bases, with 14 bases left between them. CDR1 and CDR2 from the germline V gene are SGHRS and YFSETQ. This CDR3 comprises 14 residues. The CDR3 sequence is CASSQEGHRDTQYF. The CDR3 DNA reads TGCGCCAGCAGCCAGGAAGGCCACAGAGATACGCAGTATTTT. The full variable domain, with the rest looked up from reference TRBV5-1 and TRBJ2-3, is KAGVTQTPRYLIKTRGQQVTLSCSPISGHRSVSWYQQTPGQGLQFLFEYFSETQRNKGNFPGRFSGRQFSNSRSEMNVSTLELGDSALYLCASSQEGHRDTQYFGPGTRLTVL.

This chain connects TRBV20-1 to TRBJ2-1, with 10 bases that match TRBD2. The germline CDR1 and CDR2 sequences are DFQATT and SNEGSKA (reference sequence). V was clipped by 5 bases and J by 7 bases; unmatched bases: 11. The CDR3 loop spans 15 amino acids. CDR3 sequence: CSAALASGSLNEQFF. DNA of the CDR3: TGCAGTGCTGCCCTGGCTAGCGGGAGTCTGAATGAGCAGTTCTTC.

This clonotype was seen a few times. V usage is TRBV6-2 or TRBV6-3 and J usage is TRBJ1-1; 9 nucleotides line up with TRBD1. Germline V gives CDR1 MNHEY, CDR2 SVGEGT. The CDR3 covers 15 residues. J gave up 4 bases and V 8 bases, and 11 bases lay outside the gene matches. CDR3 sequence reads: CASRREPGQGTEAFF. In nucleotides, the CDR3 is TGTGCCAGCCGCCGTGAACCGGGACAGGGCACTGAAGCTTTCTTT.

The chain combines TRBV12-3 or TRBV12-4 with TRBJ2-1; 9 bases map to TRBD1. V lost 5 bases to trimming and J lost 9 bases; unmatched junction nucleotides: 8. This CDR3 contains 14 residues. The CDR3 sequence: CASSGHTGGSEQFF. CDR3 in DNA: TGTGCCAGCAGTGGCCACACAGGGGGCAGTGAGCAGTTCTTC.

This chain joins TRBV18 and TRBJ1-5, with D possibly matching TRBD1 (5 bases). Germline V gene lookup returns CDR1 KGHSH and CDR2 LQKENI. The CDR3 is 14 amino acids. V was cut by 5 bases and J by 1 base, with 9 bases left in between. Here the CDR3 reads CASSIWGSNQPQHF. The CDR3 DNA reads TGTGCCAGCTCAATTTGGGGGAGCAATCAGCCCCAGCATTTT.

A word on this clonotype: No conserved phenylalanine or tryptophan ends this CDR3, so it is likely a read error. V gene TRBV5-1 combines with J gene TRBJ1-1; no reliable D call. The germline gives CDR1 SGHRS, CDR2 YFSETQ. V dropped 6 bases and J dropped 3 bases, with 15 bases sitting between them. The CDR3 is 14 residues long. The CDR3 loop reads CASKDLGTHTEAFL. The CDR3 DNA reads as TGCGCCAGCAAGGACCTTGGCACTCACACTGAAGCTTTCCTT.

The rearrangement joins TRBV29-1 to TRBJ2-7; D unclear. CDR1 and CDR2 (germline): SQVTM, ANQGSEA. The V end lost 0 bases, the J end lost 2 bases, and 5 bases lay between the germline ends. This CDR3 is built from 12 residues. CDR3 loop: CSVEDPPYEQYF. The CDR3 DNA follows: TGCAGCGTTGAAGATCCTCCCTACGAGCAGTACTTC.

This chain links TRBV5-1 with TRBJ1-1; D is uncertain. The germline CDR1 and CDR2 sequences are SGHRS and YFSETQ. The CDR3 contains 12 residues. V was trimmed by 3 bases and J by 9 bases, leaving 12 bases between them. The CDR3 loop reads CASSSAHGKAFF. CDR3 bases: TGCGCCAGCAGCTCCGCCCACGGGAAAGCTTTCTTT.

The CDR3 region is CASSRVSRTDTQYF. The CDR3 nucleotides are TGTGCCAGCAGTCGGGTCTCTCGCACAGATACGCAGTATTTT. The rearrangement links TRBV12-3 or TRBV12-4 to TRBJ2-3; D is ambiguous. Trimming cost V 5 bases and J 1 base, with 10 bases left between them. CDR3 length: 14 amino acids.